The 5 T cell receptor beta chains listed next were all sequenced from one sample in a study of cytomegalovirus exposure and HLA in healthy donors. Profiling relied on immunoSEQ multiplex PCR, and the TCRdb table lists in-frame clones only, not all of them. Found here are about 100,000 clones, over 75% of them singletons; the top ten hold around 3%. The sample comprised PBMCs. These receptors were taken from a young woman in good health and CMV-seronegative.

This clone was detected once. The CDR3 loop is CAISESTGDEKLFF. The CDR3 nucleotides read TGTGCCATCAGTGAGTCGACAGGTGATGAAAAACTGTTTTTT. The J gene is TRBJ1-4, the V gene TRBV10-3, with D possibly matching TRBD1 (6 bases). This CDR3 has 14 residues. Per the germline V gene, CDR1 is ENHRY and CDR2 is SYGVKD. V was clipped by 0 bases and J by 6 bases, with 8 bases between them.

The chain joins TRBV6-1 to TRBJ2-1; 11 nucleotides agree with TRBD1. V shed 5 bases and J 7 bases; nucleotides not matched to a gene: 7. This CDR3 is built from 15 residues. CDR1 MNHNS and CDR2 SASEGT come from the germline V gene. The CDR3 region is CASSSPGQGGNEQFF. The CDR3 DNA is TGTGCCAGCAGTTCTCCGGGACAGGGGGGAAATGAGCAGTTCTTC.

The chain is built from TRBV19 and TRBJ1-5; maybe TRBD1 (6 bases). The CDR3 is 18 residues long. V lost 5 bases and J lost 3, with 23 bases in between. Germline V CDR1 and CDR2: LNHDA, SQIVND (reference sequence). CDR3 loop: CASSPSEQTGQYNQPQHF. CDR3 coding DNA: TGTGCCAGTAGTCCTTCAGAGCAAACGGGACAATACAATCAGCCCCAGCATTTT.

The chain recombines TRBV6-4 with TRBJ2-2, with D perhaps TRBD1 (7 bases). The V and J ends lost 8 bases and 3 bases respectively, with 10 bases between them. Germline values: CDR1 MRHNA, CDR2 SNTAGT. This CDR3 has 13 residues. CDR3 sequence reads: CASARGDTGELFF. The CDR3 nucleotides read TGTGCCAGCGCCAGGGGGGACACCGGGGAGCTGTTTTTT.

Remarks on this clone: Other DNA sequences from this sample encode an identical CDR3 as well. The DNA for the CDR3 is TGCGCCAGCAGCCCCGGGGGACCTGGAAACACCATATATTTT. Amino acid sequence: CASSPGGPGNTIYF. V gene TRBV4-1 combines with J gene TRBJ1-3, with a possible D match to TRBD1 (5 bases). Between the trimmed V and J ends, which lost 4 bases and 2 bases, there was a span of 9 bases. Germline V gene data show CDR1 as MGHRA and CDR2 as YSYEKL. The CDR3 spans 14 residues.